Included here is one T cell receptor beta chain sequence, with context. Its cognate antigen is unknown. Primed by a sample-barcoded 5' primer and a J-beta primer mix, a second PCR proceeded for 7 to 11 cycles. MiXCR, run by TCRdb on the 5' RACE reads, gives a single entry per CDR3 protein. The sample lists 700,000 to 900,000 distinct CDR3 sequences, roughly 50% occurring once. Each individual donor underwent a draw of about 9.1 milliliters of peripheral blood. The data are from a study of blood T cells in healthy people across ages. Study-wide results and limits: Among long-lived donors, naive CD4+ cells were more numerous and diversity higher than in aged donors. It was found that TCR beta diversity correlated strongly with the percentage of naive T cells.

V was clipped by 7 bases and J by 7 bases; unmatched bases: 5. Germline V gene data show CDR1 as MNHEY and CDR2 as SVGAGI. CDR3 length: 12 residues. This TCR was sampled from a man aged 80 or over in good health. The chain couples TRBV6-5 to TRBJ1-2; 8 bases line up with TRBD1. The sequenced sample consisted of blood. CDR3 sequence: CASTGGQGGYTF. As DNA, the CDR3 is TGTGCCAGCACCGGTGGACAGGGTGGCTACACCTTC.